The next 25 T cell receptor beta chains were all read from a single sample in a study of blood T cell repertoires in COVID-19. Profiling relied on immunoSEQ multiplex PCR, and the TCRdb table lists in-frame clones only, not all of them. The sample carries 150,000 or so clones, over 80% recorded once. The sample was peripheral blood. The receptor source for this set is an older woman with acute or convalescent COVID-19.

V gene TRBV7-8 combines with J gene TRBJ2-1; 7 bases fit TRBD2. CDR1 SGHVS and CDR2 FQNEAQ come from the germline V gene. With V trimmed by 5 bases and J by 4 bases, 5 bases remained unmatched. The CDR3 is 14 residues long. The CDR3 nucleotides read TGTGCCAGCAGCAGTCTAGCGGCTTACAATGAGCAGTTCTTC. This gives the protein CASSSLAAYNEQFF.

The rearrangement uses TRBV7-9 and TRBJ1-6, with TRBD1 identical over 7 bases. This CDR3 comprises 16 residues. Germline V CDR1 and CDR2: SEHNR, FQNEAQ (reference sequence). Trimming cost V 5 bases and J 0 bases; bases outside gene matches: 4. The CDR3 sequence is CASSLRGTSYNSPLHF. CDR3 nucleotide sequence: TGTGCCAGCAGCCTCAGGGGGACCTCCTATAATTCACCCCTCCACTTT. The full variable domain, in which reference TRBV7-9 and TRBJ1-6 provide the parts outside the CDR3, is DTGVSQNPRHKITKRGQNVTFRCDPISEHNRLYWYRQTLGQGPEFLTYFQNEAQLEKSRLLSDRFSAERPKGSFSTLEIQRTEQGDSAMYLCASSLRGTSYNSPLHFGNGTRLTVT.

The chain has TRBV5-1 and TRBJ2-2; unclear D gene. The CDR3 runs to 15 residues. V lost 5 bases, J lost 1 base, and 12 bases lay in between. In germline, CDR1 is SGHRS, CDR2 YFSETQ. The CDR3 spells CASSPGLGNTGELFF. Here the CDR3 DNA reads TGCGCCAGCAGTCCGGGTCTTGGGAACACCGGGGAGCTGTTTTTT.

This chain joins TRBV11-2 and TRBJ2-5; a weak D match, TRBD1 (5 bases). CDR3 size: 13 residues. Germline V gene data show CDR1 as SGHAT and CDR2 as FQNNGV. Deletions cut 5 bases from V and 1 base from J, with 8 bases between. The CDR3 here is CASSETVQETQYF. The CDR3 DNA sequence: TGTGCCAGCAGCGAGACAGTCCAAGAGACCCAGTACTTC.

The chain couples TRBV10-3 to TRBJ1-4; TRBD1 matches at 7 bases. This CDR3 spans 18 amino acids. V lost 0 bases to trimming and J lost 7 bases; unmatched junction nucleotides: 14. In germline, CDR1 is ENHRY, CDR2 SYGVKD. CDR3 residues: CAISESGQGVTMPEKLFF. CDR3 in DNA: TGTGCCATCAGTGAGTCTGGGCAGGGGGTAACGATGCCTGAAAAACTGTTTTTT.

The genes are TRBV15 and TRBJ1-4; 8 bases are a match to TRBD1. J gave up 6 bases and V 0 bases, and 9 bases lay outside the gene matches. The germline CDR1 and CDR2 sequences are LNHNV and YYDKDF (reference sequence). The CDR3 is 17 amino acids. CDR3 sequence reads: CATSRDGTGGRDEKLFF. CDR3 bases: TGTGCCACCAGCAGAGACGGGACAGGTGGCCGGGATGAAAAACTGTTTTTT.

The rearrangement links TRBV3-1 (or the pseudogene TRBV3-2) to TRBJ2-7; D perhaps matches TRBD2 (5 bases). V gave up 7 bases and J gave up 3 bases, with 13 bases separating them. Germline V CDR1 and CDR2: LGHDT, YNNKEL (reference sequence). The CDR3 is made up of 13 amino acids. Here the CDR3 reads CASNPPEGYEQYF. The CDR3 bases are TGTGCCAGCAACCCCCCTGAGGGCTACGAGCAGTACTTC.

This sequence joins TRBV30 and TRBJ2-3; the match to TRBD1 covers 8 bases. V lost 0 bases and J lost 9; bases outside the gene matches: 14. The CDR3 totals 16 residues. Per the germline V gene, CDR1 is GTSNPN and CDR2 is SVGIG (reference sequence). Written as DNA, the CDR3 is TGTGCCTGGAGTGTCCCACTCTCTGGACAGGGAATGACGCAGTATTTT. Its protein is CAWSVPLSGQGMTQYF. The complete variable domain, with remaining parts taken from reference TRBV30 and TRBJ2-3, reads SQTIHQWPATLVQPVGSPLSLECTVEGTSNPNLYWYRQAAGRGLQLLFYSVGIGQISSEVPQNLSASRPQDRQFILSSKKLLLSDSGFYLCAWSVPLSGQGMTQYFGPGTRLTVL.

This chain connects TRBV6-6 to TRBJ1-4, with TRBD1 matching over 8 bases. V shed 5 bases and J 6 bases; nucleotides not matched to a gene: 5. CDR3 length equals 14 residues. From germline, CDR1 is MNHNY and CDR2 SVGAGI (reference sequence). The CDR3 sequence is CASSPQGGDEKLFF. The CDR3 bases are TGTGCCAGCAGTCCACAGGGGGGGGATGAAAAACTGTTTTTT.

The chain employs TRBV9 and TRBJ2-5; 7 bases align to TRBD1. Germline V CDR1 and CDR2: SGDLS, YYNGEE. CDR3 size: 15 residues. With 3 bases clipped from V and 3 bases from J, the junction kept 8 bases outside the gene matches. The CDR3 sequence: CASSDSGTEKETQYF. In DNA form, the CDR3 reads TGTGCCAGCAGCGATTCCGGGACAGAGAAAGAGACCCAGTACTTC.

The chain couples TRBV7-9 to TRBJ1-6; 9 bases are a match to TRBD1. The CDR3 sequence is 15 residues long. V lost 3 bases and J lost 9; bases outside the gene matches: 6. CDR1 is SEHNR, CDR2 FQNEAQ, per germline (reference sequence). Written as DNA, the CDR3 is TGTGCCAGCAGCTTTGGGGACAGGGAAGCTTCACCCCTCCACTTT. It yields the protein CASSFGDREASPLHF.

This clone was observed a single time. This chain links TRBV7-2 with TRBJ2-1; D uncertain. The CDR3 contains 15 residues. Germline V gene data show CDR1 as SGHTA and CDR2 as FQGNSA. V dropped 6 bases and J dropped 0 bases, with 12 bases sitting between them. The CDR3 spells CASSFRGPSYNEQFF. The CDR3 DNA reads TGTGCCAGCAGTTTCCGAGGCCCCTCCTACAATGAGCAGTTCTTC.

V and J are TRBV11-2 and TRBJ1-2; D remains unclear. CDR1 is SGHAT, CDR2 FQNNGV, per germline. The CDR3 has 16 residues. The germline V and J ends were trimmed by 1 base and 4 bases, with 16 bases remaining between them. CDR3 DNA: TGTGCCAGCAGCTTAGTGCCCCAAGGGAGCGCCTATGGCTACACCTTC. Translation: CASSLVPQGSAYGYTF.

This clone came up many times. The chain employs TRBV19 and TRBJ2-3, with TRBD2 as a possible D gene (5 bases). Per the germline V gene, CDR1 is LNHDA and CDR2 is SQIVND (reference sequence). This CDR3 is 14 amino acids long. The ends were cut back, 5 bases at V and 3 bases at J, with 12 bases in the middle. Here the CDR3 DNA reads TGTGCCAGTAGTCCGTTCCGGGGAACAGATACGCAGTATTTT. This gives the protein CASSPFRGTDTQYF.

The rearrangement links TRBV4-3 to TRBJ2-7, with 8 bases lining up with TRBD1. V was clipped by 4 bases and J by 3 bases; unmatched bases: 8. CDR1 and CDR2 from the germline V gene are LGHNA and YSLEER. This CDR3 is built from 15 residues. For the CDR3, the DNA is TGCGCCAGCAGCCGAGACAGGGGATTGGGCTACGAGCAGTACTTC. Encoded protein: CASSRDRGLGYEQYF.

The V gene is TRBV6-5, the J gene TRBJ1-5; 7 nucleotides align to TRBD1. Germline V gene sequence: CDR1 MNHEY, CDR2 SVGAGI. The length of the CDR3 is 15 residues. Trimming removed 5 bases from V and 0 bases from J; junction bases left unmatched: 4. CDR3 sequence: CASSLRDSSNQPQHF. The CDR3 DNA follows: TGTGCCAGCAGTCTCCGGGACAGTAGCAATCAGCCCCAGCATTTT.

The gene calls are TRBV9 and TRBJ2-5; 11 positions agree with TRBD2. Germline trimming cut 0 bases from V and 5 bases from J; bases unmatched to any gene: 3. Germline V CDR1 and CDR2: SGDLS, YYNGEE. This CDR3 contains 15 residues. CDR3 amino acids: CASSVEVAGGETQYF. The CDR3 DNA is TGTGCCAGCAGCGTAGAGGTAGCGGGGGGGGAGACCCAGTACTTC.

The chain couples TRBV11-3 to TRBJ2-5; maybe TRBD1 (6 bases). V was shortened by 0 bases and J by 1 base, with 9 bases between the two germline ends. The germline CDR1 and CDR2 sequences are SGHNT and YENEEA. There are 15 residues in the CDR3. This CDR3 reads CASSLDSRGQETQYF. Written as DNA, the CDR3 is TGTGCCAGCAGCTTAGATAGCAGGGGCCAAGAGACCCAGTACTTC.

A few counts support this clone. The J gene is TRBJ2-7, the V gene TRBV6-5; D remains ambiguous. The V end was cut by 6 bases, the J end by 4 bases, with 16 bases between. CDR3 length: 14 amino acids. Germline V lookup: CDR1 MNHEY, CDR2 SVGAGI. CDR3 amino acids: CASRLTGGRYEQYF. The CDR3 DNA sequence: TGTGCCAGCAGACTTACTGGTGGCAGGTACGAGCAGTACTTC.

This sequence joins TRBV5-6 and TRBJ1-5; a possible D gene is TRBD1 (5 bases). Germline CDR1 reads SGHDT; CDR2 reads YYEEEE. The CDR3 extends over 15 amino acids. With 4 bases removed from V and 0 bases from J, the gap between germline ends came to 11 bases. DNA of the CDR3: TGTGCCAGCAGCCGGGGGTACTCTAGCAATCAGCCCCAGCATTTT. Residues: CASSRGYSSNQPQHF.

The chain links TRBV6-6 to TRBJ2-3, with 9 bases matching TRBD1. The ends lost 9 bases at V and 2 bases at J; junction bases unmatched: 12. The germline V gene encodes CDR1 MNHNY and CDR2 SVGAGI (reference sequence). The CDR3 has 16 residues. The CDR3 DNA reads TGTGCCAGTTATCAATTCGGGACAGGGATCACAGATACGCAGTATTTT. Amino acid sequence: CASYQFGTGITDTQYF.

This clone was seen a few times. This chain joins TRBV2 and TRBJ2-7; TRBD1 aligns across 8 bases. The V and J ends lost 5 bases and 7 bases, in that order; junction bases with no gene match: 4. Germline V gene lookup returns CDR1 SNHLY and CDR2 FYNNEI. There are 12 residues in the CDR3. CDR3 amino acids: CASSKTGVEQYF. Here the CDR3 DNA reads TGTGCCAGCAGTAAGACAGGGGTTGAGCAGTACTTC.

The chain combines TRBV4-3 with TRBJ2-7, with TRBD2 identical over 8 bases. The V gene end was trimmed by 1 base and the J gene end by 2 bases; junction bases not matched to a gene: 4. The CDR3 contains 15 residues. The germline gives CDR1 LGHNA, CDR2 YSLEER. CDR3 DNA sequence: TGCGCCAGCAGCCAAGGAAGCGGGGGTGCCTACGAGCAGTACTTC. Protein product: CASSQGSGGAYEQYF.

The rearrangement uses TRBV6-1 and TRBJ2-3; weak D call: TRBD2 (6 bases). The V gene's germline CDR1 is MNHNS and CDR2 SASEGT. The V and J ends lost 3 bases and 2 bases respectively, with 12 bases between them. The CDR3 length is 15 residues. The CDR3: CASSDMGGATDTQYF. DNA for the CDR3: TGTGCCAGCAGTGATATGGGGGGTGCCACAGATACGCAGTATTTT.

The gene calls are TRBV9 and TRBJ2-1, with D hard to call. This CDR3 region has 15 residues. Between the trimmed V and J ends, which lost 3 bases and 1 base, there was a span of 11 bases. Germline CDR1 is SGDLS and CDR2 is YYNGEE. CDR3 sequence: CASSAFDKSYNEQFF. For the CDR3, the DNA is TGTGCCAGCAGCGCCTTCGACAAGTCCTACAATGAGCAGTTCTTC.